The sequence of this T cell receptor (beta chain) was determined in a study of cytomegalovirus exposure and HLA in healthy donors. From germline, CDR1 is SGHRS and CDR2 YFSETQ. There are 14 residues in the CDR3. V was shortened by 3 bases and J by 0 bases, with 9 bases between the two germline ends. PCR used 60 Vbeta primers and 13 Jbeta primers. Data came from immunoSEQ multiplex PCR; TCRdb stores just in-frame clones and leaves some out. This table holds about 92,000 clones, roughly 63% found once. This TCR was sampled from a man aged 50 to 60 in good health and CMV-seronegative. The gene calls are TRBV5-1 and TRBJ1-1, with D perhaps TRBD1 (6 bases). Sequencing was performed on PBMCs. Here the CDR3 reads CASSYRVLNTEAFF. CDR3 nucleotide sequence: TGCGCCAGCAGCTACAGGGTTCTGAACACTGAAGCTTTCTTT.